This T cell receptor (beta chain) was identified during a study of blood T cell repertoires in COVID-19. The CDR3 consists of 18 residues. CDR1 and CDR2 from the germline V gene are SGHKS and YYEKEE (reference sequence). Deletions cut 7 bases from V and 2 bases from J, with 26 bases between. Clones were sequenced by immunoSEQ multiplex PCR, and TCRdb holds only the in-frame ones, with some missing. The profile covers about 64,000 clones, with roughly 90% appearing a single time and roughly 1.5% taken by the ten largest. The genes are TRBV5-5 and TRBJ2-3; D call uncertain. The source of this sequence is a human donor in a cohort sampled during active COVID-19. Sample: peripheral blood. The CDR3 DNA sequence: TGTGCCAGCGGATTACGGGTGGCCGCCGAGATCCCCACAGATACGCAGTATTTT. The encoded protein is CASGLRVAAEIPTDTQYF.